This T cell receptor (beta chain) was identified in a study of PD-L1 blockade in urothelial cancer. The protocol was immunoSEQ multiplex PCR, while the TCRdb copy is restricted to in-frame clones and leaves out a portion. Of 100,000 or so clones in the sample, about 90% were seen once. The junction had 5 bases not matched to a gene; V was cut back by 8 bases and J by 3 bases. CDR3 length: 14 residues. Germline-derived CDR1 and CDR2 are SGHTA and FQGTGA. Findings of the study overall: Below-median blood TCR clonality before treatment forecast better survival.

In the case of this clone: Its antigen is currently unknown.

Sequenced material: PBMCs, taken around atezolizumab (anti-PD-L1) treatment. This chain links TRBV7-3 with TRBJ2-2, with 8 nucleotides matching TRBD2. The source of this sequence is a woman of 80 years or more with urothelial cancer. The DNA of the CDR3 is TGTGCCAGCGGCCTAGCGGGCGACACCGGGGAGCTGTTTTTT. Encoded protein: CASGLAGDTGELFF.